The rows below give T cell receptor beta chains drawn from one sample of a study of blood T cell repertoires in COVID-19. Profiled with immunoSEQ multiplex PCR; TCRdb holds only in-frame clones, not every one. The sample carries about 500,000 clones, approximately 90% recorded once. The source material was PBMCs or T cells enriched from blood (not recorded which). Receptor source: a woman aged 18-30 years who had recovered from COVID-19. Both conserved end residues are part of each CDR3. The order of the fields is V gene, J gene, D gene, CDR3 protein, CDR3 DNA. D genes are given only for firm matches.

v_gene: TRBV19
j_gene: TRBJ1-1
d_gene: NA
CDR3aa: CATRWRENTEAFF
CDR3nt: TGTGCCACCAGGTGGAGGGAGAACACTGAAGCTTTCTTT

v_gene: TRBV15
j_gene: TRBJ2-5
d_gene: NA
CDR3aa: CATSRGVSGKETQYF
CDR3nt: TGTGCCACCAGCAGAGGAGTCTCGGGGAAGGAGACCCAGTACTTC

v_gene: TRBV10-2
j_gene: TRBJ2-5
d_gene: TRBD2
CDR3aa: CASGETSGGSESETQYF
CDR3nt: TGCGCCAGCGGGGAGACTAGCGGGGGGAGCGAATCAGAGACCCAGTACTTC

v_gene: TRBV7-2
j_gene: TRBJ1-6
d_gene: NA
CDR3aa: CASSLETGDNSPLHF
CDR3nt: TGTGCCAGCAGCTTAGAAACAGGAGATAATTCACCCCTCCACTTT

v_gene: TRBV11-2
j_gene: TRBJ2-7
d_gene: NA
CDR3aa: CASSLEGGGYEQYF
CDR3nt: TGTGCCAGCAGCTTAGAGGGGGGTGGTTACGAGCAGTACTTC

v_gene: TRBV3-1/TRBV3-2
j_gene: TRBJ1-2
d_gene: NA
CDR3aa: CASSPRDISNYGYTF
CDR3nt: TGTGCCAGCAGCCCACGGGACATCTCTAACTATGGCTACACCTTC

v_gene: TRBV27
j_gene: TRBJ1-4
d_gene: NA
CDR3aa: CASSLSDSYHEKLFF
CDR3nt: TGTGCCAGCAGTTTATCCGACAGCTACCATGAAAAACTGTTTTTT

v_gene: TRBV5-6
j_gene: TRBJ2-7
d_gene: NA
CDR3aa: CASSLRAGRYEQYF
CDR3nt: TGTGCCAGCAGCTTGCGGGCAGGGAGGTACGAGCAGTACTTC

v_gene: TRBV2
j_gene: TRBJ1-4
d_gene: NA
CDR3aa: CASSAPGHPNEKLFF
CDR3nt: TGTGCCAGCAGTGCTCCGGGACACCCTAATGAAAAACTGTTTTTT

v_gene: TRBV5-1
j_gene: TRBJ2-5
d_gene: NA
CDR3aa: CASSLAQGTRETQYF
CDR3nt: TGCGCCAGCAGCTTGGCCCAGGGAACCCGGGAGACCCAGTACTTC

v_gene: TRBV7-8
j_gene: TRBJ2-7
d_gene: NA
CDR3aa: CASSFRGNEQYF
CDR3nt: TGTGCCAGCAGCTTTCGTGGCAACGAGCAGTACTTC

v_gene: TRBV27
j_gene: TRBJ1-4
d_gene: TRBD1
CDR3aa: CASSRHRGEVEKLFF
CDR3nt: TGTGCCAGCAGCCGTCACAGGGGGGAGGTTGAAAAACTGTTTTTT

v_gene: TRBV6-5
j_gene: TRBJ1-3
d_gene: TRBD1
CDR3aa: CASSRQGWSGNTIYF
CDR3nt: TGTGCCAGCAGCCGACAGGGGTGGTCTGGAAACACCATATATTTT

v_gene: TRBV5-8
j_gene: TRBJ1-5
d_gene: NA
CDR3aa: CASSLRSSNQPQHF
CDR3nt: TGTGCCAGCAGCTTACGCAGTAGCAATCAGCCCCAGCATTTT

v_gene: TRBV7-2
j_gene: TRBJ2-1
d_gene: NA
CDR3aa: CASSTSSETGQFF
CDR3nt: TGTGCCAGCAGCACTTCGTCCGAAACGGGGCAGTTCTTC

v_gene: TRBV5-4
j_gene: TRBJ2-3
d_gene: TRBD1
CDR3aa: CASSSQGLRADTQYF
CDR3nt: TGTGCCAGCAGCTCACAGGGGTTGCGGGCAGATACGCAGTATTTT

v_gene: TRBV12-2
j_gene: TRBJ2-1
d_gene: NA
CDR3aa: CASRKQGTSIVIYNEQFF
CDR3nt: TGTGCAAGTCGCAAACAGGGGACTAGTATAGTAATTTACAATGAGCAGTTCTTC

v_gene: TRBV3-1/TRBV3-2
j_gene: TRBJ2-3
d_gene: TRBD2
CDR3aa: CASSRPGAFRLAGDTQYF
CDR3nt: TGTGCCAGCAGCCGTCCTGGAGCGTTCCGGCTAGCGGGCGATACGCAGTATTTT